This TCR beta chain was found in a study of neurological immune-mediated disorders. Each CDR3 protein gets one entry after TCRdb re-called the 5' RACE reads with MiXCR. The data show about 36,000 distinct CDR3 sequences, about 9.4% seen once. The germline V and J ends were trimmed by 1 base and 3 bases, with 7 bases remaining between them. Germline V gene data show CDR1 as DFQATT and CDR2 as SNEGSKA (reference sequence). The CDR3 totals 12 residues. Ten or more counts support this clonotype. The source material was PBMCs. This chain links TRBV20-1 with TRBJ2-7, with TRBD2 as a possible D gene (6 bases). The TCR comes from a woman younger than 45 with HTLV-1-associated myelopathy (HAM/TSP). The DNA of the CDR3 is TGCAGTGCTAGAGTTAGCGGCTACGAGCAGTACTTC. Protein sequence: CSARVSGYEQYF.